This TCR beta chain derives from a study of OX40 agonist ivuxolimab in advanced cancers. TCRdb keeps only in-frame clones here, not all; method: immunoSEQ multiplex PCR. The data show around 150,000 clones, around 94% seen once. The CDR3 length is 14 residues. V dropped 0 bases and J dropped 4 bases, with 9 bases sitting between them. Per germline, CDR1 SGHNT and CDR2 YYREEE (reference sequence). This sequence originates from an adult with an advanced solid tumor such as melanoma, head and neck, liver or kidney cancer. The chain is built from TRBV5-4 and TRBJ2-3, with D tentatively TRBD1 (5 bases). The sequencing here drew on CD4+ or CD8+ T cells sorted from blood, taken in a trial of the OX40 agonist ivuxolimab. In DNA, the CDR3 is TGTGCCAGCAGCTTGGTCAGCAGGGCAGATACGCAGTATTTT. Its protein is CASSLVSRADTQYF.